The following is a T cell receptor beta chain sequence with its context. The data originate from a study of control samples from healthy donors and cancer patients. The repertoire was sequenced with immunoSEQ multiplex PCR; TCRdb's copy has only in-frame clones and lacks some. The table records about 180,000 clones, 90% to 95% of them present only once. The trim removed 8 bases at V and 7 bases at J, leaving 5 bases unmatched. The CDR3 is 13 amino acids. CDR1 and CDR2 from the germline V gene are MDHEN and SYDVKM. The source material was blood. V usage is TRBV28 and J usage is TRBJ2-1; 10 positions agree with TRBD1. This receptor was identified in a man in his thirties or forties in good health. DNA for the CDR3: TGTGCCAGCCGGGGACAGGGGAATAATGAGCAGTTCTTC. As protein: CASRGQGNNEQFF. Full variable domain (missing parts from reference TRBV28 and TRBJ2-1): DVKVTQSSRYLVKRTGEKVFLECVQDMDHENMFWYRQDPGLGLRLIYFSYDVKMKEKGDIPEGYSVSREKKERFSLILESASTNQTSMYLCASRGQGNNEQFFGPGTRLTVL.